These T cell receptor beta chains were read from a single sample in a study of T cell repertoires in cytomegalovirus infection. One entry per CDR3 protein, called by TCRdb with MiXCR from the reads. The data hold 200,000 to 300,000 distinct CDR3 sequences, with roughly an eighth observed a single time. Sequences were obtained from PBMCs. These receptors were taken from a human donor in good health (CMV status not recorded). Some clones in this sample may be carry-over from other donors' samples. Each CDR3 is given with its conserved first and last residue. A D gene is named only where the DNA matches it firmly. The size entry is marked missing in some rows and otherwise reads once, few, many or a size class.

v_call	clone_size	j_call	d_call	cdr3_aa	cdr3_nt
TRBV28	-	TRBJ1-5	TRBD1	CASSLLGQTYSNQPQHF	TGTGCCAGCAGTTTATTGGGACAGACTTATAGCAATCAGCCCCAGCATTTT
TRBV7-9	many	TRBJ2-2	-	CASSLDRVNTGELFF	TGTGCCAGCAGCTTAGACAGGGTGAACACCGGGGAGCTGTTTTTT
TRBV9	-	TRBJ1-5	-	CASSADQGNQPQHF	TGTGCTAGCAGCGCCGATCAGGGCAATCAGCCCCAGCATTTT
TRBV29-1	few	TRBJ2-7	TRBD2	CSASGADGQYF	TGCAGTGCTAGCGGGGCGGACGGACAGTACTTC
TRBV6-5	-	TRBJ1-2	-	CATYQPIGREDYGYTF	TGTGCCACCTACCAACCCATCGGCAGGGAGGACTATGGCTACACCTTC
TRBV12-3/TRBV12-4	many	TRBJ2-5	TRBD2	CASSLNRLAGGPIKSQETQYF	TGTGCCAGCAGTTTAAATAGACTAGCGGGAGGGCCTATCAAAAGTCAAGAGACCCAGTACTTC
TRBV6-1	-	TRBJ1-2	-	CASSYGGPSPGYTF	TGTGCCAGCAGTTACGGCGGGCCTTCCCCCGGCTACACCTTC
TRBV2	-	TRBJ2-2	-	CASGGARGTGELFF	TGTGCCAGCGGGGGGGCCAGGGGAACCGGGGAGCTGTTTTTT
TRBV7-2	many	TRBJ2-7	-	CASTAGARGSSEQYF	TGTGCCAGCACCGCAGGGGCCAGGGGCTCCAGCGAGCAGTACTTC
TRBV4-3	few	TRBJ2-5	TRBD2	CASSQEAGGPETQYF	TGCGCCAGCAGCCAAGAAGCGGGAGGGCCGGAGACCCAGTACTTC
TRBV20-1	-	TRBJ2-3	TRBD1	CSASDRPLSTQYF	TGCAGTGCCTCGGACAGGCCTCTATCTACGCAGTATTTT
TRBV7-2	many	TRBJ1-5	-	CASSLGPGGRNQPQHF	TGTGCCAGCAGCTTAGGGCCGGGGGGTCGGAATCAGCCCCAGCATTTT
TRBV5-1	few	TRBJ2-3	-	CASSLEASPSTDTQYF	TGCGCCAGCAGCTTGGAGGCTAGCCCTAGCACAGATACGCAGTATTTT
TRBV28	-	TRBJ2-7	TRBD2	CASGEAGESYEQYF	TGTGCCAGCGGGGAAGCGGGAGAGTCGTACGAGCAGTACTTC
TRBV7-2	medium-sized	TRBJ2-3	-	CASSVGTPTDTQYF	TGTGCCAGCAGCGTCGGAACACCCACAGATACGCAGTATTTT
TRBV10-3	many	TRBJ2-7	-	CAISTEEVLDEQYF	TGTGCCATCAGTACCGAAGAGGTCCTGGACGAGCAGTACTTC
TRBV6-2/TRBV6-3	few	TRBJ2-3	TRBD2	CASTPKGTSGAAQYF	TGTGCCAGCACCCCAAAGGGGACTAGCGGGGCGGCGCAGTATTTT
TRBV19	many	TRBJ1-5	-	CASSSQGGNQPQHF	TGTGCCAGTAGTTCACAGGGAGGCAATCAGCCCCAGCATTTT
TRBV28	many	TRBJ1-2	-	CASSLRGGFYGYTF	TGTGCCAGCAGTTTGAGGGGGGGATTCTATGGCTACACCTTC
TRBV4-3	many	TRBJ1-4	-	CASSQDQGGRKKLFF	TGCGCCAGCAGCCAAGATCAAGGGGGAAGGAAAAAACTGTTTTTT
TRBV2	-	TRBJ2-7	TRBD1	CASSRRTGGDEQYF	TGTGCCAGCAGCCGTCGCACAGGGGGCGACGAGCAGTACTTC
TRBV28	many	TRBJ1-2	TRBD1	CASRHGTDDNYGYTF	TGTGCCAGCAGACACGGGACAGATGATAACTATGGCTACACCTTC
TRBV20-1	-	TRBJ2-1	-	CSVDTWNEQFF	TGCAGTGTAGACACCTGGAATGAGCAGTTCTTC
TRBV28	many	TRBJ2-5	TRBD2	CASSGLAGDKETQYF	TGTGCCAGCAGTGGGCTAGCGGGAGACAAAGAGACCCAGTACTTC
TRBV29-1	-	TRBJ1-1	-	CSGGRMNTEAFF	TGCAGCGGGGGACGTATGAACACTGAAGCTTTCTTT
TRBV7-6	many	TRBJ1-2	TRBD1	CASSLVARGQGGYTF	TGTGCCAGCAGCTTAGTGGCCAGGGGGCAAGGAGGCTACACCTTC
TRBV12-3/TRBV12-4	many	TRBJ2-7	-	CASNIGDGYEQYF	TGTGCCAGCAACATAGGGGACGGATACGAGCAGTACTTC
TRBV7-2	many	TRBJ1-1	-	CASSLRGQPENTEAFF	TGTGCCAGCAGCCTGAGAGGACAGCCAGAGAACACTGAAGCTTTCTTT
TRBV20-1	few	TRBJ1-6	TRBD1	CSARMGQGADNSPLHF	TGCAGTGCTAGGATGGGACAGGGGGCTGATAATTCACCCCTCCACTTT
TRBV12-3/TRBV12-4	-	TRBJ1-6	-	CASSSPDISRGTLHF	TGTGCCAGCAGTTCCCCCGACATAAGCCGAGGCACACTCCACTTT
TRBV7-2	many	TRBJ2-1	TRBD2	CATARNSGREGEQFF	TGTGCCACCGCCAGGAATAGCGGGAGGGAAGGTGAGCAGTTCTTC
TRBV7-3	many	TRBJ2-5	-	CASSRLGGREETQYF	TGTGCCAGCAGCCGCCTAGGGGGTCGGGAAGAGACCCAGTACTTC
TRBV6-5	-	TRBJ1-2	TRBD1	CASSYSRDRVYGYTF	TGTGCCAGCAGTTACTCAAGAGACAGGGTCTATGGCTACACCTTC
TRBV7-2	many	TRBJ2-1	TRBD2	CASSLSTSGTGSYNEQFF	TGTGCCAGCAGCTTAAGTACTAGCGGGACTGGGTCCTACAATGAGCAGTTCTTC
TRBV11-2	-	TRBJ1-6	TRBD1	CASSSDRDSYNSPLHF	TGTGCCAGCAGCTCAGACCGGGACAGCTATAATTCACCCCTCCACTTT
TRBV6-6	many	TRBJ2-3	-	CASRWMGGRTDTQYF	TGTGCCAGCAGGTGGATGGGGGGTCGCACAGATACGCAGTATTTT
TRBV19	few	TRBJ1-2	-	CASILAARGNYGYTF	-
TRBV29-1	many	TRBJ1-2	-	CSVRTGNYGYTF	TGCAGCGTCCGGACGGGGAACTATGGCTACACCTTC
TRBV29-1	many	TRBJ1-2	-	CSVSTGTTNYGYTF	TGCAGCGTGTCGACAGGAACTACTAACTATGGCTACACCTTC
TRBV5-6	many	TRBJ2-3	-	CASSEQGYTQYF	TGTGCCAGCAGCGAACAGGGTTATACGCAGTATTTT
TRBV20-1	many	TRBJ2-7	TRBD2	CSATPAAGGPYEQYF	TGCAGTGCCACCCCAGCAGCGGGAGGACCCTACGAGCAGTACTTC
TRBV2	-	TRBJ2-5	TRBD2	CASSEGGKTQYF	TGTGCCAGCAGTGAGGGGGGGAAGACCCAGTACTTC
TRBV29-1	few	TRBJ2-2	TRBD1	CSADRAGGELFF	TGCAGCGCCGACAGGGCCGGCGGGGAGCTGTTTTTT
TRBV7-2	many	TRBJ2-5	-	CASSFNPQETQYF	TGTGCCAGCAGCTTCAACCCCCAAGAGACCCAGTACTTC
TRBV20-1	many	TRBJ2-5	TRBD2	CSAFIAGVPETQYF	TGCAGTGCTTTCATAGCGGGAGTCCCAGAGACCCAGTACTTC
TRBV12-3/TRBV12-4	-	TRBJ2-2	-	CASSFRPPAGELFF	TGTGCCAGCAGTTTCCGTCCACCAGCCGGGGAGCTGTTTTTT
TRBV4-3	few	TRBJ1-4	TRBD1	CASSQEAGTGNEKLFF	TGCGCCAGCAGCCAAGAGGCGGGGACAGGGAACGAAAAACTGTTTTTT
TRBV6-5	-	TRBJ2-2	TRBD1	CASSSTGVPGELFF	TGTGCCAGCAGTTCGACAGGGGTTCCCGGGGAGCTGTTTTTT
TRBV7-8	many	TRBJ2-7	TRBD1	CASSLDPRQGSTHEQYF	TGTGCCAGCAGCTTAGATCCCCGACAGGGGTCGACGCACGAGCAGTACTTC
TRBV5-1	many	TRBJ2-3	TRBD1	CASSLEGQGPTRGTQYF	TGCGCCAGCAGCTTGGAAGGACAGGGGCCAACTAGGGGCACGCAGTATTTT
TRBV19	many	TRBJ1-1	-	CASSRGGIVTLEAFF	TGTGCCAGTAGTAGGGGAGGGATAGTAACCCTTGAAGCTTTCTTT
TRBV7-3	many	TRBJ2-2	-	CASSLSRSRAGELFF	TGTGCCAGCAGCTTGAGCCGCTCAAGGGCCGGGGAGCTGTTTTTT
TRBV5-4	few	TRBJ1-1	TRBD1	CASSPGQGYTEAFF	TGTGCCAGCAGCCCCGGACAGGGATACACTGAAGCTTTCTTT
TRBV4-2	-	TRBJ2-1	-	CASSQVRGREQFF	TGTGCCAGCAGCCAAGTAAGAGGGCGGGAGCAGTTCTTC
TRBV3-1	-	TRBJ2-7	-	CASSPRQRGYEQYF	TGTGCCAGCAGTCCCCGACAGAGAGGCTACGAGCAGTACTTC
TRBV7-2	many	TRBJ2-7	-	CASSLAGALMYEQYF	TGTGCCAGCAGCTTAGCCGGAGCCCTGATGTACGAGCAGTACTTC
TRBV6-1	many	TRBJ2-2	TRBD1	CASSSDRDTGELFF	TGTGCCAGCAGCTCGGACAGGGACACCGGGGAGCTGTTTTTT